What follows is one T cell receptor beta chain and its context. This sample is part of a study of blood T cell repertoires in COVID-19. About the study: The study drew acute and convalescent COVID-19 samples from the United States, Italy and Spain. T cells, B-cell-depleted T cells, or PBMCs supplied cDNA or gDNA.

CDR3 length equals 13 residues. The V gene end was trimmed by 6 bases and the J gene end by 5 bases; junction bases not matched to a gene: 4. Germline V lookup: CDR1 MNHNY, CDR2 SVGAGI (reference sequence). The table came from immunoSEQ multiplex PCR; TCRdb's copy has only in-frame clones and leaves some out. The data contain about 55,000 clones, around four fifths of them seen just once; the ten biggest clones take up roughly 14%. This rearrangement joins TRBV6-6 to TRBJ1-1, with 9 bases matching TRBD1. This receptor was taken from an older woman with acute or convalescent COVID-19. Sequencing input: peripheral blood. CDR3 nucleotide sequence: TGTGCCAGCAGCTCTGGACAGGGGACTGAAGCTTTCTTT. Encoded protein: CASSSGQGTEAFF.